A selection of T cell receptor beta chains follows, all from one sample in a study of cytomegalovirus exposure and HLA in healthy donors. Assay used: immunoSEQ multiplex PCR; TCRdb lists only in-frame clones, some missing. The table records about 180,000 clones, 80% of them present only once. Sequences were obtained from PBMCs. Receptor source: a woman in her 30s in good health and CMV-seronegative. Each CDR3 is given with its conserved first and last residue. D genes are given only for firm matches. Clone size appears in some rows only: once, few, many, or a class for an expanded clone.

>TRBV2|-|TRBJ1-6|-
TGTGCCAGCAGTGAAGACAGAGCTACACCCCTCCACTTT
CASSEDRATPLHF
>TRBV7-6|-|TRBJ1-1|-
TGTGCCAGCAGCCCCCGACCAGGGGCCGTTGGGAACACTGAAGCTTTCTTT
CASSPRPGAVGNTEAFF
>TRBV30|-|TRBJ1-6|TRBD1
TGTGCCTGGAGCGAGCTATGGACAGGATTCAAAAATTCACCCCTCCACTTT
CAWSELWTGFKNSPLHF
>TRBV4-2|-|TRBJ2-1|-
TGTGCCAGCAGCCGGGGGGATGAGCAGTTCTTC
CASSRGDEQFF
>TRBV5-1|-|TRBJ2-1|TRBD1
TGCGCCAGCAGCGCGGGACAGGGCTCCTACAATGAGCAGTTCTTC
CASSAGQGSYNEQFF
>TRBV6-5|few|TRBJ2-1|-
TGTGCCAGCAGATCCTCTACACTATCCTACAATGAGCAGTTCTTC
CASRSSTLSYNEQFF
>TRBV5-1|-|TRBJ1-1|TRBD1
TGCGCCAGCAGCCCCGACAGGGGTGACACTGAAGCTTTCTTT
CASSPDRGDTEAFF
>TRBV9|-|TRBJ1-2|TRBD1
TGTGCCAGCAGCGCCTGGGACAGGGGAATGGAAGGCTACACCTTC
CASSAWDRGMEGYTF
>TRBV6-5|-|TRBJ2-7|TRBD1
TGTGCCAGCAGTGAGACAGGGGGAGACTACGAGCAGTACTTC
CASSETGGDYEQYF
>TRBV10-3|-|TRBJ1-1|TRBD1
TGTGCCATCAGACAAGGGACAGGGGACGGCACTGAAGCTTTCTTT
CAIRQGTGDGTEAFF
>TRBV27|-|TRBJ2-7|TRBD1
TGTGCCAGCAGTTTAGTTGGGACAGCCGAGCAGTACTTC
CASSLVGTAEQYF
>TRBV30|-|TRBJ1-1|TRBD1
TGTGCCTGGAGTTTGACCAGGGGGGAAGCTTTCTTT
CAWSLTRGEAFF
>TRBV29-1|-|TRBJ1-4|TRBD1
TGCAGCGTGTTCGAGACAGGGAGTGGAGAAAAACTGTTTTTT
CSVFETGSGEKLFF
>TRBV2|-|TRBJ2-3|-
TGTGCCAGCGAGAAGGACAGCTACACAGATACGCAGTATTTT
CASEKDSYTDTQYF
>TRBV29-1|-|TRBJ2-3|TRBD2
TGCAGCGTGAACGTCCAGGGTCGACTAGCGGTCATCACAGATACGCAGTATTTT
CSVNVQGRLAVITDTQYF
>TRBV7-8|-|TRBJ1-4|-
TGTGCCAGCAGCACTCATCGGGGGGCCGATAATGAAAAACTGTTTTTT
CASSTHRGADNEKLFF
>TRBV2|few|TRBJ1-4|TRBD1
TGTGCCAGCAGGGACGACAGGGGTAATGAAAAACTGTTTTTT
CASRDDRGNEKLFF